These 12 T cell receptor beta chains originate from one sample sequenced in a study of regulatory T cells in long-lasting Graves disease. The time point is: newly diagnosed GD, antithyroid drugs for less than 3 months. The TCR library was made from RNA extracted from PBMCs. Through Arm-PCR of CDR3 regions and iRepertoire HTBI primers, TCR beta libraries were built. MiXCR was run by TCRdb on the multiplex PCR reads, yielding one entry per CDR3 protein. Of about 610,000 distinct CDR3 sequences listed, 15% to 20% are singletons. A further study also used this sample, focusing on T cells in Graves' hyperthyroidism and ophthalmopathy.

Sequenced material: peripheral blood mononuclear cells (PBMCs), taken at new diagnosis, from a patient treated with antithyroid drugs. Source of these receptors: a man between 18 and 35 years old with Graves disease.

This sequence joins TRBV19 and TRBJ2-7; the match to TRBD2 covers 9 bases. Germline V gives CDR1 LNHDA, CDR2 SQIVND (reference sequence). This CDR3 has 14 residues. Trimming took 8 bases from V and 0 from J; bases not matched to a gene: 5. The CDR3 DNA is TGTGCCAGTGCAGCTAGCGGGAACTCCTACGAGCAGTACTTC. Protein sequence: CASAASGNSYEQYF.

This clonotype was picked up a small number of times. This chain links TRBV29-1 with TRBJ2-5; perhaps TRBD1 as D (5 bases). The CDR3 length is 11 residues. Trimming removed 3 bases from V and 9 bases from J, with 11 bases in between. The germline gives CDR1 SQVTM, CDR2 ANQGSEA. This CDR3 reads CSVDQGLAQYF. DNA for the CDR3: TGCAGCGTTGATCAGGGTTTGGCCCAGTACTTC.

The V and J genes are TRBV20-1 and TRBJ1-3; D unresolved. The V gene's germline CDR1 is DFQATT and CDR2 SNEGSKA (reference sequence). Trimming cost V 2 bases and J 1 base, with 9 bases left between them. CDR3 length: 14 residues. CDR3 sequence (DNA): TGCAGTGCTAGATCGCCAGATTCTGGAAACACCATATATTTT. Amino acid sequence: CSARSPDSGNTIYF.

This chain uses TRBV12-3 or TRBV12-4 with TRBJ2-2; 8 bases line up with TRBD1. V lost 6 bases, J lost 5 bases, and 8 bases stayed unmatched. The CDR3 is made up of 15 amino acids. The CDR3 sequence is CASSFSTGVTGELFF. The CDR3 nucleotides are TGTGCCAGCAGCTTTTCGACAGGGGTGACCGGGGAGCTGTTTTTT.

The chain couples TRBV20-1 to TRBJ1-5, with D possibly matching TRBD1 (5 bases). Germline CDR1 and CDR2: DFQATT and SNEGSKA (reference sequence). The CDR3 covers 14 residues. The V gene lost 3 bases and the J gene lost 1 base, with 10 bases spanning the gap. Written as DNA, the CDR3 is TGCAGTGCTAGGGCGGGGGGAAGCAATCAGCCCCAGCATTTT. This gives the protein CSARAGGSNQPQHF.

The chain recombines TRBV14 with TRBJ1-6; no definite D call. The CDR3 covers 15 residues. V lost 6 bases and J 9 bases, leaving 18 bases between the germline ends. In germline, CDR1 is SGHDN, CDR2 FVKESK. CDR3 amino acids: CASRLESSSGSPLHF. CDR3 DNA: TGTGCCAGCAGACTCGAGAGTAGTTCGGGTTCACCCCTCCACTTT.

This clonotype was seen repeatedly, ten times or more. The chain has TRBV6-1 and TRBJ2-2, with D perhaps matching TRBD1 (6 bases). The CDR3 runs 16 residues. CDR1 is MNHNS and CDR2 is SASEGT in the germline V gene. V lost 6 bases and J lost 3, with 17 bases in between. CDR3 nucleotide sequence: TGTGCCAGCAGCTGCTGGGGGCAGCTCCACACCGGGGAGCTGTTTTTT. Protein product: CASSCWGQLHTGELFF.

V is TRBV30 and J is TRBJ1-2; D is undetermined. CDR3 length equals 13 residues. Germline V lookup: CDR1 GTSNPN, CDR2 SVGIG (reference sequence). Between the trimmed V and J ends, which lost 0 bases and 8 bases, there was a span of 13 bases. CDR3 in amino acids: CAWSVPNFLGYTF. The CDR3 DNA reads TGTGCCTGGAGTGTACCCAATTTTCTGGGCTACACCTTC.

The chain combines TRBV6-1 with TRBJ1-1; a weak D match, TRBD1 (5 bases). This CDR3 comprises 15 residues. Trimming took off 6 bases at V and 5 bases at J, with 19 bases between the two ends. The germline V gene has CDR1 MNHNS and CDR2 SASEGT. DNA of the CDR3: TGTGCCAGCAGAGCGGGGGGGGGGAGAGGAACTGAAGCTTTCTTT. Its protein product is CASRAGGGRGTEAFF.

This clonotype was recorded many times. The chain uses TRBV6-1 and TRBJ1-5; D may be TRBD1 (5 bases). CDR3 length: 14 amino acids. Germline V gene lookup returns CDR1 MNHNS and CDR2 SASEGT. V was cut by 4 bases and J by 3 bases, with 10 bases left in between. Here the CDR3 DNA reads TGTGCCAGCAGTGTGGACACTTTCAATCAGCCCCAGCATTTT. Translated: CASSVDTFNQPQHF.

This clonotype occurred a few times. The CDR3 sequence is CSATGQYSNQPQHF. Written as DNA, the CDR3 is TGCAGTGCAACAGGACAATATAGCAATCAGCCCCAGCATTTT. The rearrangement links TRBV20-1 to TRBJ1-5, with D possibly being TRBD1 (5 bases). This CDR3 comprises 14 residues. CDR1 is DFQATT, CDR2 SNEGSKA, per germline (reference sequence). V was shortened by 6 bases and J by 0 bases, with 12 bases between the two germline ends.

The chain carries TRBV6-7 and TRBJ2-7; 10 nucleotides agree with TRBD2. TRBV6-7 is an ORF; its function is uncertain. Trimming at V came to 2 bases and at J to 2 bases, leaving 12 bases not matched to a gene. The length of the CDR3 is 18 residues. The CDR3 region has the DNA TGTGCCAGCAGTTACCGCACTACAACTAGCGGGAATACCTACGAGCAGTACTTC. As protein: CASSYRTTTSGNTYEQYF.